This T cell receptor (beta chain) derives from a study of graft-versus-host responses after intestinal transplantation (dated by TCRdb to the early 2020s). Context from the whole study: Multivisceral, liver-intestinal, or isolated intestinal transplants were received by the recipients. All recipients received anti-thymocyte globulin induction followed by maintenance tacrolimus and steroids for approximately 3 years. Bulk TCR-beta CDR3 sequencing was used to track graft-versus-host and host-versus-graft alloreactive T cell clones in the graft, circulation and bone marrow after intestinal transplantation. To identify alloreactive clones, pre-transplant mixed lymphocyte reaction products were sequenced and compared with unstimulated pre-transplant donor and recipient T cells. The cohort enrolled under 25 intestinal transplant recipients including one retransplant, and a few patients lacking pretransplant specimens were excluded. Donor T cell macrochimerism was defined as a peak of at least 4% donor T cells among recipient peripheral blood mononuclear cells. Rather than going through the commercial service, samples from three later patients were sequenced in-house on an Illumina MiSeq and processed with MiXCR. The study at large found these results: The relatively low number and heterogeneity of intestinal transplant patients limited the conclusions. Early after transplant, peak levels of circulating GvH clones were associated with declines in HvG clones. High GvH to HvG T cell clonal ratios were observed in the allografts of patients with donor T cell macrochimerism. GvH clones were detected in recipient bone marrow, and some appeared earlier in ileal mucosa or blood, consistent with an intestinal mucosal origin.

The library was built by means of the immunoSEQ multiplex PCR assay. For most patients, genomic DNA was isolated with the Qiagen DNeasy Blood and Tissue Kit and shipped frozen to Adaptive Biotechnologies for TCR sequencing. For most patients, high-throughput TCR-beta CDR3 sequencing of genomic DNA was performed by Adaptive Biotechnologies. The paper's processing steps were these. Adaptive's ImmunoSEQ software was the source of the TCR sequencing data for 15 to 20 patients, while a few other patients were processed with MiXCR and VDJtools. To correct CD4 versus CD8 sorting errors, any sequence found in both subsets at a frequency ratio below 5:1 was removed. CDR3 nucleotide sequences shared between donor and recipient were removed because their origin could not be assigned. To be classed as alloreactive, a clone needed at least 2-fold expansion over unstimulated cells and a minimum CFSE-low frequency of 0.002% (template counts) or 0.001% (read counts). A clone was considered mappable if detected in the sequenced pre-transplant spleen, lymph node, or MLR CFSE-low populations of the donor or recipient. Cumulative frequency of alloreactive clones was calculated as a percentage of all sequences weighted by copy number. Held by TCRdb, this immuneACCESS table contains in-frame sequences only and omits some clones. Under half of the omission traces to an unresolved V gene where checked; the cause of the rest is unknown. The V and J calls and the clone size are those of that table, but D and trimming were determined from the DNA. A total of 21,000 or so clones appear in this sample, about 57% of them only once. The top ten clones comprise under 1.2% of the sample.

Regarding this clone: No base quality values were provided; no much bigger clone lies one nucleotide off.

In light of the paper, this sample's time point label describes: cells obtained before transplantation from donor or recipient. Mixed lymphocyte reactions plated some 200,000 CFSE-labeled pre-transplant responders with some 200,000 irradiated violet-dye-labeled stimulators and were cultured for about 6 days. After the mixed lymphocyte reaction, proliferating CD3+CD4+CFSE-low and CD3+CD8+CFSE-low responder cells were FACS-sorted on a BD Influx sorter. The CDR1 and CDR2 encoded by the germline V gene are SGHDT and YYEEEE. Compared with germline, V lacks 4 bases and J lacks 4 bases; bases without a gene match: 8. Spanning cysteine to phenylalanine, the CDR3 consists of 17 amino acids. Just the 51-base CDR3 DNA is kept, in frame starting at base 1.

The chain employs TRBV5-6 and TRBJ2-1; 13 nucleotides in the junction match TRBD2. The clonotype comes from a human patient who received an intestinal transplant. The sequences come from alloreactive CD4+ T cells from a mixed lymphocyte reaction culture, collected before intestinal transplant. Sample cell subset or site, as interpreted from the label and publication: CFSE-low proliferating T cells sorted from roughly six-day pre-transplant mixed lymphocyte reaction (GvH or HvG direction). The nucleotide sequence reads TGTGCCAGCAGCGCTTGGACTAGCGGGAGTGTGTACAATGAGCAGTTCTTC. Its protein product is CASSAWTSGSVYNEQFF.